This T cell receptor (beta chain) was sequenced during a study of beta chain features in type 1 diabetes. The whole isolated RNA underwent reverse transcription, so sequencing captured expressed TCRB transcripts. Stem cell-like memory T cell samples yielded roughly 1.01 million reads on average. Data came from immunoSEQ multiplex PCR; TCRdb stores just in-frame clones and leaves some out. The sample lists under 90,000 clones, under 35% seen once, with around 0.5% in the top ten. Findings and caveats of the study: VDJ junctions from patients with type 1 diabetes contained fewer insertions and more deletions.

CDR1 SGHTA and CDR2 FQGTGA come from the germline V gene. CDR3 size: 15 residues. Trimming cost V 5 bases and J 4 bases; bases outside gene matches: 8. Of note for this clone: Antigen unknown.

Averaging around 110 mL, one heparinised blood draw came from each individual donor. The clonotype was recovered from a woman under 30 in good health. The source material was stem cell memory CD4+ T cells from blood. The J gene is TRBJ2-5, the V gene TRBV7-3, with TRBD2 matching over 9 bases. CDR3 amino acids: CASSRIAGAGETQYF. For the CDR3, the DNA is TGTGCCAGCAGCCGTATAGCGGGGGCGGGAGAGACCCAGTACTTC.